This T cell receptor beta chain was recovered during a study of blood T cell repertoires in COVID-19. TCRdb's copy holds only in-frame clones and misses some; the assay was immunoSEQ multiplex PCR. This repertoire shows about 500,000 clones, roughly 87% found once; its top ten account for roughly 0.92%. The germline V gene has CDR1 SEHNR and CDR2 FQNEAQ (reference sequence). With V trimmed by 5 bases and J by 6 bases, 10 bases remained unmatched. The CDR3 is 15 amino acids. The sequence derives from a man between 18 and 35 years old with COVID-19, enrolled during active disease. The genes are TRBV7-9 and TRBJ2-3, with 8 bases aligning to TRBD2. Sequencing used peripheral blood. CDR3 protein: CASSTRIGGADTQYF. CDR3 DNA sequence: TGTGCCAGCAGCACTAGAATCGGGGGGGCGGATACGCAGTATTTT.